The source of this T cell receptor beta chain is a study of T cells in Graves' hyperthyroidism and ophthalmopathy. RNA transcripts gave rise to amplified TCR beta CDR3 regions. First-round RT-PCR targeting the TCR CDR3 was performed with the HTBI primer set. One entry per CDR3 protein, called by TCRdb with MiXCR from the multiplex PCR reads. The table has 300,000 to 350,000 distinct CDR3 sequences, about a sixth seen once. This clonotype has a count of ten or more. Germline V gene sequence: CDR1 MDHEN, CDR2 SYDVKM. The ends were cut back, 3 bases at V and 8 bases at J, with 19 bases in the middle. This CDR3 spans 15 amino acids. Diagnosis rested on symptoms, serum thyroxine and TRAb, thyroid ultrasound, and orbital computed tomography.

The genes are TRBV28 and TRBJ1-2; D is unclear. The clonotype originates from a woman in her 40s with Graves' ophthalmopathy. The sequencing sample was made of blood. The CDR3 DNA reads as TGTGCCAGCAGTTTCGAGGGTCAGTTACTCTTAGGCTACACCTTC. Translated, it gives CASSFEGQLLLGYTF.